The clone carrying this T cell receptor beta chain was recorded once. The entry originates in a study of blood T cell repertoires in COVID-19. Across the whole study: Sample material is recorded as cDNA or gDNA derived from T cells, B-cell-depleted T cells, or PBMCs.

In the original workflow: Researchers report that nucleated cell counts were estimated from reference gene primer amplification. Assay: immunoSEQ multiplex PCR; the TCRdb copy retains only in-frame clones and omits some. V, J and clone size are taken as reported in that table, and D and trimming were inferred from the DNA itself. The table shows 210,000 or so clones, with 85% to 90% occurring only once. The ends lost 5 bases at V and 7 bases at J; junction bases unmatched: 13. The CDR3 covers 16 residues. Germline-derived CDR1 and CDR2 are SGHNT and YENEEA. The TCR originated in a woman aged 50 to 60 with acute or convalescent COVID-19. V and J are TRBV11-3 and TRBJ2-1; TRBD2 matches 8 bases. The specimen was peripheral blood. The CDR3 reads CASSPGGERGRNEQFF. The CDR3 DNA reads TGTGCCAGCAGCCCCGGGGGCGAGCGGGGGCGGAATGAGCAGTTCTTC.